This T cell receptor (beta chain) was documented in a study of beta chain features in type 1 diabetes (dated by TCRdb to the late 2010s). Regarding the complete study: Mean age, gender distribution, total cell number and subset yield did not differ between patients and healthy donors. A total of roughly 99,000,000 sorted cells were examined across all samples, and the number of cells per subset was strongly correlated with RNA yield. In the study, recently diagnosed type 1 diabetes patients and matched healthy donors were compared on the TCRB repertoires of their sorted circulating CD4+ T cell subsets. Naive and central memory subsets were obtained from all 30 or so donors, but regulatory and stem cell-like memory subsets were isolated from only 8 patients and about eight healthy donors.

Findings and caveats that apply to the study as a whole: A moderate but significant shortening of TCRB CDR3 length was observed in type 1 diabetes patients in all four CD4+ subsets. Because cDNA rather than genomic DNA was sequenced, highly expressing activated cells could have been over-represented, although no difference in activation and CD3 levels was found between groups. At VDJ recombination sites, type 1 diabetes patients had fewer insertions and more deleted nucleotides, which implies abnormalities in thymic rearrangement. Shorter templates might have been favored by PCR, but patient and control samples were amplified and corrected together, so both groups would have been affected equally by any skew. Because small numbers of individuals were included in the HLA sub-analyses, any influence of HLA type on TCRB rearrangement was left unresolved. Naive, central memory and regulatory TCRB repertoires appeared to be more alike among patients than among healthy donors.

All of the isolated RNA was reverse transcribed with the High Capacity cDNA Reverse Transcription Kit, so expressed TCRB transcripts were sequenced. Deep immunoSEQ sequencing was performed on naive, central memory and regulatory T cell samples, with an average of roughly 3.5 million total reads per sample. After sorted cells were lysed in RLT buffer, RNA was extracted with DNase-treated RNeasy Micro or Mini kits, with the choice depending on cell number. Each cell subset was processed separately to prevent cross-contamination, with patient and healthy donor samples processed together. TCRB sequences were amplified from cDNA with the immunoSEQ multiplex PCR, producing 87-bp fragments spanning the CDR3 region. The amplicons were sequenced using the Illumina HiSeq platform. The original pipeline was this. Synthetic template baselines were used to correct PCR bias computationally, reads within Hamming distance 2 were collapsed together, and singletons that could not be merged were discarded. By aligning reads against IMGT, V, D and J genes, CDR3 length, and insertions or deletions at six rearrangement sites were assigned. Within each subset, clonotype counts were normalized to sorted cell number, and only after that were true diversity and Gini coefficients computed with the tcR R package. Repertoire sharing was quantified using the overlap coefficient calculated on TCRB nucleotide sequences. Drawn from immuneACCESS, this table holds only the in-frame rearrangements with V and J called that TCRdb kept. Clones are partly lost; checked studies trace under half to an unresolved V gene and leave the rest unexplained. D and trimming come from the DNA, and the V and J calls and clone size come from that table. Within this sample are about 200,000 clones, with approximately 11% of them counted one time only. In total, the top ten clones hold 1% to 1.5% of the sample.

From each donor, a single peripheral blood sample of approximately 110 mL on average was drawn into heparinised tubes. A BD FACSAria II was used to sort naive, central memory, regulatory and stem cell-like memory CD4+ T cells with a panel that included CD45RO, CCR7, CD25, CD127, CD95 and CD27. Every sorted population had a purity above 95%. PBMCs were isolated right away by Lymphoprep density gradient centrifugation and were stained directly, without culture. Samples were stained and sorted in pairs, with one healthy donor and one patient per experiment, so that batch effects were minimized. This clone was found a few times. No cognate antigen has been identified for it. No per-base quality is available; no much larger clone lies one base away. Per the germline V gene (reference sequence), GTSNPN is the CDR1 and SVGIG is the CDR2. CDR3 length: 14 amino acids, cysteine to phenylalanine. The read is trimmed to its CDR3 DNA, 42 bases read in frame from base 1. Between the V and J ends, shortened by 1 base and 6 bases respectively, the junction contains 13 bases.

The rearranged chain carries TRBV30 and TRBJ1-5, with no confidently assigned D gene. What was sequenced was central memory CD4+ T cells from blood. The receptor's source is a man younger than 35 in good health. CDR3 region: CAWSGDPRGQPQHF. DNA sequence: TGTGCCTGGAGTGGAGACCCCCGCGGTCAGCCCCAGCATTTT.